This T cell receptor beta chain was identified during a study of type 1 regulatory T cells. Study in general: An in vitro protocol generated T-allo10, a Tr1-enriched, alloantigen-specific CD4 T cell product.

TCRdb fed the reads into MiXCR, producing one record per CDR3 protein. The sample has 63,000 or so distinct CDR3 sequences, around 49% seen once. Worth noting for this clonotype: What it recognizes is unknown.

The CDR3 has 14 amino acids. V dropped 0 bases and J dropped 5 bases, with 11 bases sitting between them. Germline V CDR1 and CDR2: SGHRS, YFSETQ. Study-wide points: Compared with non-type 1 regulatory T cells, type 1 regulatory T cells showed a more restricted TCR repertoire.

The chain is built from TRBV5-1 and TRBJ2-5; D might be TRBD1 (6 bases). Material for sequencing was cultured non-Tr1 T cells, either the whole culture or a sorted T cell fraction (not recorded which). The sequence was obtained from a human donor in good health. The CDR3 here is CASSLGQADETQYF. The DNA for the CDR3 is TGCGCCAGCAGCTTGGGACAGGCGGACGAGACCCAGTACTTC. Complete variable domain (other parts from reference TRBV5-1 and TRBJ2-5): KAGVTQTPRYLIKTRGQQVTLSCSPISGHRSVSWYQQTPGQGLQFLFEYFSETQRNKGNFPGRFSGRQFSNSRSEMNVSTLELGDSALYLCASSLGQADETQYFGPGTRLLVL.